Reported below is one TCR beta chain. Losses at the gene ends were 5 bases for V and 5 bases for J; bases not matched to a gene: 7. The CDR3 spans 14 residues. CDR1 is SGHRS and CDR2 is YFSETQ in the germline V gene. Survey-level TCR beta sequencing used the immunoSEQ assay. Sequencing was performed with immunoSEQ multiplex PCR; in TCRdb, only in-frame clones are kept and a portion is missing. This table has around 50,000 clones, about 92% appearing once. This sequence joins TRBV5-1 and TRBJ2-7; 10 nucleotides match TRBD1. The TCR sequence derives from a man aged 40-49 years with rheumatoid arthritis. Sequenced material: PBMCs. The DNA of the CDR3 is TGCGCCAGCAGAGTTGACAGGGGGCGGAACGAGCAGTACTTC. It yields the protein CASRVDRGRNEQYF.